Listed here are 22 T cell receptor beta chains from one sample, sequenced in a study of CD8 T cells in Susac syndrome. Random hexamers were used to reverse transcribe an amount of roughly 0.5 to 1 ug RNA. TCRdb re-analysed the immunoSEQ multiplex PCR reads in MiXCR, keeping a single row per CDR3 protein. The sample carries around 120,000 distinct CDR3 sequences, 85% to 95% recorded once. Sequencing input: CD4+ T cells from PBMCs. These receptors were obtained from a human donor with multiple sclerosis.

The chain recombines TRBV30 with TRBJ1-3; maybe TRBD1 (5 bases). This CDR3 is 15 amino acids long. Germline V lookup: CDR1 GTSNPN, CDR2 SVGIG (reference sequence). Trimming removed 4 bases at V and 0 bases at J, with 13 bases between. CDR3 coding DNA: TGTGCCTGGAACGGCAAGGACACCTCTGGAAACACCATATATTTT. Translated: CAWNGKDTSGNTIYF.

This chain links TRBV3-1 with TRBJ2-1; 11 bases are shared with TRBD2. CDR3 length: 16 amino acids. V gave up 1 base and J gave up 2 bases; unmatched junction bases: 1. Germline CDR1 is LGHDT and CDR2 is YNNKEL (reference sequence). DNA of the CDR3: TGTGCCAGCAGCCAAGTAGCGGGGGGGCCCTACAATGAGCAGTTCTTC. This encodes CASSQVAGGPYNEQFF.

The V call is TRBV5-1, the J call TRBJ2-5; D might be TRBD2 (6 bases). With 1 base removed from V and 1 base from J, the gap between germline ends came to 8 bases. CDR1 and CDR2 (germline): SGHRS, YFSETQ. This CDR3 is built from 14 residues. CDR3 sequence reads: CASSLRGGQETQYF. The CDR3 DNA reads TGCGCCAGCAGCTTGCGGGGAGGCCAAGAGACCCAGTACTTC.

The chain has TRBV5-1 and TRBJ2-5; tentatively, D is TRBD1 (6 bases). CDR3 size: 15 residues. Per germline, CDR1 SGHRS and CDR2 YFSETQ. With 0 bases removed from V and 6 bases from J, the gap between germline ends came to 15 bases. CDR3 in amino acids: CASSLAQGKGKTQYF. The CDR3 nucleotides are TGCGCCAGCAGCTTGGCACAGGGCAAGGGAAAGACCCAGTACTTC.

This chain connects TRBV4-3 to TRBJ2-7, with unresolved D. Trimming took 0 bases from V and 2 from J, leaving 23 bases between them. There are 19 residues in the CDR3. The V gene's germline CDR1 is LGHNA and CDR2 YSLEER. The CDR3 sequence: CASSQEVTKWVVRTYEQYF. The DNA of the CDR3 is TGCGCCAGCAGCCAAGAGGTTACGAAATGGGTGGTGAGAACCTACGAGCAGTACTTC.

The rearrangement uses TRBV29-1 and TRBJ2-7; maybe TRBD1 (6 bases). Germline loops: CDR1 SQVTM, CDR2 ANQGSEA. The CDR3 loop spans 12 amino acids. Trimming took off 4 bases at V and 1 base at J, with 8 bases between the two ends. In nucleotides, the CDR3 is TGCAGCGTTGTCGGACAGTCCTACGAGCAGTACTTC. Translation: CSVVGQSYEQYF.

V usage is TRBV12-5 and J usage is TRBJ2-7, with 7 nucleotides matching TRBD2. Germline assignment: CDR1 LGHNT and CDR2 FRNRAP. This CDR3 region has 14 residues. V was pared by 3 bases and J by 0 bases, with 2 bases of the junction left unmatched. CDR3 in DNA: TGTGCTAGTGGTTTCGGGGGGAACTCCTACGAGCAGTACTTC. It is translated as CASGFGGNSYEQYF. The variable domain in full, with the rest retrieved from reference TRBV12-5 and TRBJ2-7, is DARVTQTPRHKVTEMGQEVTMRCQPILGHNTVFWYRQTMMQGLELLAYFRNRAPLDDSGMPKDRFSAEMPDATLATLKIQPSEPRDSAVYFCASGFGGNSYEQYFGPGTRLTVT.

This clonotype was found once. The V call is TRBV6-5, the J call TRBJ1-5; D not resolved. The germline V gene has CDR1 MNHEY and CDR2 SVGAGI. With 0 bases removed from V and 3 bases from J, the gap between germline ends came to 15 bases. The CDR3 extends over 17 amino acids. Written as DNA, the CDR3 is TGTGCCAGCAGTTACTCGAGGTGGCGGGCAGACAATCAGCCCCAGCATTTT. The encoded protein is CASSYSRWRADNQPQHF.

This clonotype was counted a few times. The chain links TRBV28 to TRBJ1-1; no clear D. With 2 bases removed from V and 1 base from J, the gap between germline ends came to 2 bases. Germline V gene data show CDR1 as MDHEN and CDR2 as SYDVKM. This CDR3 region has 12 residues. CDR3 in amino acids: CASSLQNTEAFF. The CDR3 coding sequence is TGTGCCAGCAGTTTACAGAACACTGAAGCTTTCTTT. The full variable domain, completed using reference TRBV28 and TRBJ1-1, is DVKVTQSSRYLVKRTGEKVFLECVQDMDHENMFWYRQDPGLGLRLIYFSYDVKMKEKGDIPEGYSVSREKKERFSLILESASTNQTSMYLCASSLQNTEAFFGQGTRLTVV.

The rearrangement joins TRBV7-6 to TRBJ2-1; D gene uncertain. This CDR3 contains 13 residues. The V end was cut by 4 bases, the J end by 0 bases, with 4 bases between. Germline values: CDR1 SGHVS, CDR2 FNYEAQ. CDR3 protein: CASSSPSYNEQFF. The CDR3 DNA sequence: TGTGCCAGCAGCTCCCCCTCCTACAATGAGCAGTTCTTC.

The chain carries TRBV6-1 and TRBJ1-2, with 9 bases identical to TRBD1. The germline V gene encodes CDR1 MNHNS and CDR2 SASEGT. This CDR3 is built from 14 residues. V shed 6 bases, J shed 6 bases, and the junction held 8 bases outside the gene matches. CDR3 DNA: TGTGCCAGCAGGTCCCGGGACAGGGTGGATGGCTACACCTTC. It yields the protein CASRSRDRVDGYTF.

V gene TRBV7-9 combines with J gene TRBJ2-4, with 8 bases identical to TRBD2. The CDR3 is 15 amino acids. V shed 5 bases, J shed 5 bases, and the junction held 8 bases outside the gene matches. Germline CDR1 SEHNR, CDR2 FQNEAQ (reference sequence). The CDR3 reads CASSLGGGRENIQYF. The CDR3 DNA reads TGTGCCAGCAGCCTCGGGGGGGGTCGGGAAAACATTCAGTACTTC.

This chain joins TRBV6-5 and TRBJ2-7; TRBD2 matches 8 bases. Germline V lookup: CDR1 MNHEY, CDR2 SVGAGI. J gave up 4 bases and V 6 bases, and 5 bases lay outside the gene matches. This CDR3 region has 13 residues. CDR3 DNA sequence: TGTGCCAGCAGGAGGGAGCGGGGGTACGAGCAGTACTTC. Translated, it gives CASRRERGYEQYF.

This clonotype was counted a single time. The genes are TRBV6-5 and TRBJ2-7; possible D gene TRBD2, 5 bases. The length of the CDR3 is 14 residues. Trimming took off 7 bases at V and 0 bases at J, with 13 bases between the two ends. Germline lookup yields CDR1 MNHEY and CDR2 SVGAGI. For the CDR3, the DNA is TGTGCCAGCAAGAGCGGCCTCATCTCCTACGAGCAGTACTTC. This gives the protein CASKSGLISYEQYF.

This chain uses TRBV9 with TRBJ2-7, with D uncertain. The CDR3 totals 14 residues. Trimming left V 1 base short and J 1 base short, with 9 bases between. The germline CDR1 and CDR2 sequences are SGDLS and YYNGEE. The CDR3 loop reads CASSVLPASYEQYF. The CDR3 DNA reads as TGTGCCAGCAGCGTATTACCAGCTTCCTACGAGCAGTACTTC.

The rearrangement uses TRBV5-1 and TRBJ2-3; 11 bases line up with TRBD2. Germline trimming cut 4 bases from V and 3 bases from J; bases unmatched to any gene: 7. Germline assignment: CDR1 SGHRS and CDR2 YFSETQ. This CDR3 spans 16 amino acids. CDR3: CASSAVLAGVTDTQYF. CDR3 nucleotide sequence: TGCGCCAGCAGCGCAGTACTAGCGGGGGTAACAGATACGCAGTATTTT. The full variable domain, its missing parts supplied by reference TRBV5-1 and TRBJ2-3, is KAGVTQTPRYLIKTRGQQVTLSCSPISGHRSVSWYQQTPGQGLQFLFEYFSETQRNKGNFPGRFSGRQFSNSRSEMNVSTLELGDSALYLCASSAVLAGVTDTQYFGPGTRLTVL.

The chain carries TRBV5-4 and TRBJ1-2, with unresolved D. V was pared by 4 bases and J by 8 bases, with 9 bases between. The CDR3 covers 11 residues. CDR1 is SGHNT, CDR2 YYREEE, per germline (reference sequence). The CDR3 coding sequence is TGTGCCAGCAGCACCCAAGGGGGCTACACCTTC. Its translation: CASSTQGGYTF. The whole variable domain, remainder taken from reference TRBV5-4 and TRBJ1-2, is ETGVTQSPTHLIKTRGQQVTLRCSSQSGHNTVSWYQQALGQGPQFIFQYYREEENGRGNFPPRFSGLQFPNYSSELNVNALELDDSALYLCASSTQGGYTFGSGTRLTVV.

DNA for the CDR3: TGTGCCAGCAGCTCGGGGACAGGGGGCTTGTATGGCTACACCTTC. It yields the protein CASSSGTGGLYGYTF. This chain joins TRBV7-2 and TRBJ1-2, with 12 bases aligning to TRBD1. V lost 4 bases to trimming and J lost 5 bases; unmatched junction nucleotides: 5. The CDR3 length is 15 residues. The germline V gene has CDR1 SGHTA and CDR2 FQGNSA.

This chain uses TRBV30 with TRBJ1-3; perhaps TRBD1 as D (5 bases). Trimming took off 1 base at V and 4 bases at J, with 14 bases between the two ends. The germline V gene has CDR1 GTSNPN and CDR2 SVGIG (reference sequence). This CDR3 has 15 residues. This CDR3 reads CAWSGGGVVGNTIYF. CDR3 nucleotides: TGTGCCTGGAGTGGGGGGGGAGTGGTAGGAAACACCATATATTTT.

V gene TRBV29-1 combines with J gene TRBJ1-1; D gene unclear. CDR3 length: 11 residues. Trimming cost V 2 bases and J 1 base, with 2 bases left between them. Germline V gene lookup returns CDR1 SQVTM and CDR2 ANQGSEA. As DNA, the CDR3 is TGCAGCGTTGAATCGAACACTGAAGCTTTCTTT. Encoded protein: CSVESNTEAFF.

CDR3 nucleotide sequence: TGTGCCAGCAGCTTAGGGTTCCTTACAGGGATGATCTTCTTC. Encoded protein: CASSLGFLTGMIFF. The chain has TRBV7-3 and TRBJ2-1; D is perhaps TRBD1 (6 bases). Per germline, CDR1 SGHTA and CDR2 FQGTGA. The CDR3 length is 14 residues. V was pared by 2 bases and J by 16 bases, with 21 bases between.

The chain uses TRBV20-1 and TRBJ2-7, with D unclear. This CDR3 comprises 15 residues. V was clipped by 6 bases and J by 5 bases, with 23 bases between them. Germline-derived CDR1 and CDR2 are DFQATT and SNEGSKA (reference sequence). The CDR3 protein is CSAHPYMRSMDEQYF. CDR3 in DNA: TGCAGTGCCCACCCTTACATGCGGAGCATGGACGAGCAGTACTTC.